Below are 5 T cell receptor beta chains sequenced from a single sample in a study of type 1 regulatory T cells. TCRdb used MiXCR to reprocess the reads, holding one entry per CDR3 protein. The data contain roughly 62,000 distinct CDR3 sequences, approximately 60% of them singletons. These TCRs' antigens remain unknown. What was sequenced was cultured non-Tr1 T cells, either the whole culture or a sorted T cell fraction (not recorded which). All receptors derive from a human donor in good health.

The chain recombines TRBV27 with TRBJ2-2, with 8 bases lining up with TRBD1. The CDR3 is 17 amino acids. The V segment lost 3 bases and the J segment 3 bases; nucleotides outside the gene matches: 9. In germline, CDR1 is MNHEY, CDR2 SMNVEV (reference sequence). CDR3 DNA sequence: TGTGCCAGCAGTTTGGGGCAGGGGGCAAGTTACACCGGGGAGCTGTTTTTT. Encoded protein: CASSLGQGASYTGELFF.

This clonotype was counted only a few times. J is TRBJ2-1 and V is TRBV19, with TRBD2 as a possible D gene (7 bases). V was pared by 7 bases and J by 8 bases, with 18 bases between. The CDR3 contains 14 residues. Germline V gene sequence: CDR1 LNHDA, CDR2 SQIVND (reference sequence). CDR3 amino acids: CASKWGGLSDEQFF. The CDR3 bases are TGTGCCAGTAAATGGGGGGGCCTATCGGATGAGCAGTTCTTC.

The chain joins TRBV20-1 to TRBJ2-1; D possibly corresponds to TRBD2 (6 bases). Germline values: CDR1 DFQATT, CDR2 SNEGSKA (reference sequence). The CDR3 is 14 amino acids. Trimming cost V 6 bases and J 3 bases, with 15 bases left between them. CDR3 nucleotides: TGCAGTGCCTATAGCGGAGATGTCTACAATGAGCAGTTCTTC. Translating gives CSAYSGDVYNEQFF.

The gene calls are TRBV4-3 and TRBJ2-3, with a tentative D call TRBD2 (6 bases). CDR1 LGHNA and CDR2 YSLEER come from the germline V gene. Trimming pared 5 bases from V and 0 bases from J, leaving 15 bases between. The length of the CDR3 is 16 residues. CDR3 sequence reads: CASSRGSGVSTDTQYF. CDR3 nucleotide sequence: TGCGCCAGCAGCAGAGGGTCGGGGGTTAGCACAGATACGCAGTATTTT.

The chain links TRBV6-1 to TRBJ2-7; 8 nucleotides agree with TRBD2. Germline values: CDR1 MNHNS, CDR2 SASEGT. J lost 0 bases, V lost 6 bases, and 4 bases had no gene match. The CDR3 consists of 14 residues. The CDR3 nucleotides are TGTGCCAGCAGCAGAGCGGGGGACTCCTACGAGCAGTACTTC. It codes for CASSRAGDSYEQYF.